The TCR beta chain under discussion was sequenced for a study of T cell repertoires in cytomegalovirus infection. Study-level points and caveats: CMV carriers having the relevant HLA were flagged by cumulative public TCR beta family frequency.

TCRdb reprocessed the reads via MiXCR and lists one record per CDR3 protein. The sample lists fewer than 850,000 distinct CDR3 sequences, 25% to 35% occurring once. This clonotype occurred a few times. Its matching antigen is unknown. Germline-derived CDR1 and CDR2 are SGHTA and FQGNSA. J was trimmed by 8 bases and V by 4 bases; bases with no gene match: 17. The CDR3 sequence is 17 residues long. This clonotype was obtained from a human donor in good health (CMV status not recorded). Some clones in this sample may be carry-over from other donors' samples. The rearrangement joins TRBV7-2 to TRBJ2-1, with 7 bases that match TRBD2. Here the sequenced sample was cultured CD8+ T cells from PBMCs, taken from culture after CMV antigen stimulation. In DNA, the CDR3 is TGTGCCAGCAGCTGGGGAGTATTCCCGGGGGGAGGGGATGAGCAGTTCTTC. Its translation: CASSWGVFPGGGDEQFF.